This T cell receptor (beta chain) was identified in a study of cytomegalovirus exposure and HLA in healthy donors (dated by TCRdb to the late 2010s). Some background on the complete study: In an earlier analysis of 587 of the donors, under 300 Gb of sequence data and 117 million unique TCR beta sequences from roughly 190 million T cells were reported. A later analysis re-examined previously published TCR beta repertoires from roughly 650 donors and added high-resolution HLA genotyping to investigate patterns of TCR occurrence. The aim of the study was to test whether cataloging public T cell receptors could identify signatures of past pathogen exposure. The later analysis used no new phenotypic data to find candidate immune exposures, relying instead on TCR beta sequences and their occurrence across donors. Of the 300 to 500 genotyped donors, less than 90% were placed in the genetic ancestry cluster associated with self-reported Caucasian donors. Across 300 to 400 genotyped donors of the cohort, an average of roughly 250,000 unique TCR beta nucleotide sequences per donor were sequenced, and 15% to 20% of those sequences were non-productive. All discovery cohort repertoires had been generated using a single sequencing platform. Four or five DR-DQ haplotypes were treated as single units for association and clustering because of strong linkage in the cohort. Both class I and class II loci were covered by HLA typing, at four-digit resolution. A separate validation cohort of over a hundred different subjects was used in addition to the roughly 670-subject first cohort. An early release covering roughly 600 HLA-typed donors comprised about 300 gigabases of sequencing data and 85 million or so unique TCR sequences. To predict cytomegalovirus infection status, the study combined high-throughput TCR immunosequencing, statistical association of individual TCRs with disease status, and machine learning. The study profiled the T cell repertoires of hundreds of subjects by immunosequencing and related them to cytomegalovirus serostatus. Alongside the repertoire data, information on donor age, sex, ethnicity and CMV serostatus was compiled. Genome-wide SNP genotypes for about 55% of the roughly 670 donors were used in a later genetic analysis, which treated that subset as a discovery cohort. An earlier analysis of 587 of the donors applied high-throughput TCR beta sequencing to assess whether each TCR beta V gene segment acted as functional or pseudogenic. The number of donors typed differed by locus, with roughly 629-640 for A, B, C, DRB1 and DQB1, approximately 500 for DQA1, about 610 for DPA1, and 450 to 480 for DPB1. Broader findings and caveats from the paper: Because the 87-base-pair reads could not distinguish some IMGT-functional V segments, including TRBV6-2 and TRBV6-3, those segments were excluded. HLA typing was unavailable for some donors at each locus, so association tests used only the typed subset. The classifier was reported to diagnose cytomegalovirus status with high specificity and sensitivity in both the original cohort and the validation cohort. At a false discovery rate of 0.05, a later analysis linked under 20,000 TCR beta sequences to specific HLA alleles. A group of highly shared sequence variants was considered likely to be a technical artifact of the sequencing pipeline. In a later analysis, TCR association rates were found to vary across HLA loci, with the most associated TCRs seen for DRB1 alleles and the fewest for HLA-C alleles. Over 15 rarely observed V segments, including chromosome 9 orphons, were excluded from the earlier analysis of several hundred of the donors because counts were too low. Correlated functional status among segregating V segments might be attributable to linkage disequilibrium, but an unknown experimental factor could not be ruled out. The presence/absence analyses assumed that sequencing depth was roughly uniform across donors, and that assumption may not be true. It was suggested by the authors that the approach could potentially be generalized to other disease states and immunological phenotypes. Compared with equally common non-associated chains, HLA-associated TCR beta chains in a later analysis were more clonally expanded and had lower generation probabilities. For the cohort, immune exposure information was limited to CMV serostatus. In an earlier analysis of around 500 of the donors, most TCR beta V segments appeared in productive rearrangements about 87% or about 30% of the time, broadly matching IMGT annotations. In a later genetic analysis, a missense DCLRE1C variant was associated with V-gene and J-gene trimming of TCR beta chains, and the association was replicated in an independent cohort. While some public TCRs were present in many individuals, most TCR sequences turned up only very rarely across donors. A total of roughly 160 TCR beta chains were listed by the study as associated with cytomegalovirus. A further reported finding was that TCR beta sequences accurately predicted the HLA-A and HLA-B alleles for most subjects in the first cohort. A later analysis found that most CMV-associated TCR beta chains appeared HLA-restricted, with HLA associations seemingly driven largely by CMV exposure. Several of the top co-occurrence clusters appeared to be linked to parvovirus B19, influenza, CMV and Epstein-Barr virus, according to a later analysis. The cohort was sequenced for TCR beta chains only, and without alpha or paired-chain data the features that could be detected were limited. A few of the identified cytomegalovirus-associated TCR beta chains were confirmed in vitro to be specific for cytomegalovirus antigens. Strong co-occurrence of HLA alleles, especially DR and DQ, made assigning TCR associations to individual alleles difficult. A later genetic analysis reported fewer N-insertions in productive TCRs among donors in an Asian-associated ancestry cluster than the roughly 620-donor mean.

Note on this clone: Its antigen has not been determined. Nothing much larger sits one base from this clone, and base qualities are not available.

Library prep was done by the immunoSEQ multiplex PCR assay. The multiplex PCR relied on a mix of 60 forward primers for TCR Vbeta segments and 13 reverse primers for TCR Jbeta segments. Amplification of the CDR3 region of rearranged TCR beta genes was performed with a multiplex PCR assay on genomic DNA. On the Illumina HiSeq System, the amplified TCR beta libraries were sequenced as 87-base-pair reads. The study's own analysis went as follows. A later analysis counted tens of millions of unique TCR beta chains across the 670 or so repertoires, and about 10 million of these chains were shared by at least two donors. Raw reads were error-corrected and collapsed into unique sequences with a nearest-neighbor algorithm that merged closely related sequences to remove PCR and sequencing errors. CDR3 sequences were aligned to IMGT reference sequences to assign V, D and J gene segments. For a sequence to be retained, a match of at least six nucleotides to both a V gene segment and a J gene segment was required. Rearrangements were called productive when the CDR3 lacked stop codons and stayed in frame with V and J; all others were non-productive. CDR3 was defined by IMGT convention, running from the second conserved V-encoded cysteine to the conserved J-encoded phenylalanine. The earlier analysis of a few hundred of the donors excluded sequences that lacked an unambiguous match to a single V gene segment. In an earlier analysis of several hundred of the donors, V segments were called functional above 56.7% productive rearrangements and were called segregating when the between-donor standard deviation exceeded 5%. A statistical classification framework was built for diagnosing cytomegalovirus status from the catalog of TCR beta chain sequences. A later analysis assigned V and J genes by comparing TCR nucleotide sequences with IMGT/GENE-DB human TR gene sequences. The TCRdist pipeline was used in a later analysis to assign CDR3 sequences and most-parsimonious VDJ recombination scenarios. In a later analysis, every TCR beta chain was defined by the combination of its CDR3 amino acid sequence and its V-gene family, and reads without a unique V-gene family were dropped. To address suspected cross-contamination and a sequencing artifact, a later analysis removed approximately 590 highly shared, low-generation-probability nucleotide sequences. In a later analysis, a clonal expansion index for each public chain was calculated from normalized within-repertoire ranks of inferred template counts. In a later analysis, generation probabilities were computed using a VDJ recombination model fitted to out-of-frame rearrangements, and the results were checked against IGoR. In a later analysis, hypergeometric tests were used to score TCR-TCR, TCR-HLA and TCR-CMV co-occurrence, with a repertoire-size bias correction applied to TCR pairs. False discovery rates were estimated in a later analysis by permuting HLA or CMV assignments 20 times. In a later analysis, co-occurring TCRs were grouped with DBSCAN, and TCRdist sequence similarity was added when clustering was performed within HLA-allele-positive subsets. Co-occurrence clustering excluded repertoires with fewer than 30,000 or more than 120,000 public chains, plus five with anomalous nucleotide sharing. TCRdb limited this immuneACCESS table to in-frame rearrangements with V and J called. A share of clones is missing; checked studies link under half to unresolved V genes, and the rest is unexplained. V and J calls and clone size are copied from that table; D and trimming were computed from the DNA. This sample is represented by roughly 110,000 clones; around three quarters of them were singletons. 2% to 2.5% of the sample belongs to the ten largest clones.

The cohort was made up of about 610 healthy bone marrow donors. At the time of sampling, all cohort members were nominally healthy, though unrecorded immune exposures were likely present. CMV serostatus was positive for about 290 and negative for about 50% of the roughly 700 cohort members, and was not recorded for this donor. A peripheral blood sample was provided by each donor, and peripheral blood mononuclear cells were used for TCR beta sequencing. Genomic DNA was extracted from the blood cell samples with the Qiagen DNeasy Blood Extraction Kit. The CDR3 measures 14 amino acids from cysteine to phenylalanine. Kept here is only the CDR3 DNA, which spans 42 bases and is read in frame from base 1. Trimming removed 0 bases from V and 8 bases from J, leaving 11 bases between the germline ends. CDR1 and CDR2 (SGHRS, YFSETQ) derive from the germline V gene.

Source material: PBMCs. The TCR comes from a human donor in good health. The rearrangement combines TRBV5-1 with TRBJ1-4; the D segment could be TRBD1, given 6 matching bases. The CDR3 has the sequence CASSLAGVGEKLFF. The nucleotides read TGCGCCAGCAGCTTGGCAGGGGTAGGAGAAAAACTGTTTTTT.